This passage covers 24 T cell receptor beta chains from one sample sequenced in a study of blood T cell repertoires in COVID-19. This table comes from immunoSEQ multiplex PCR, and its TCRdb copy is limited to in-frame clones, with some not included. The sample yields about 270,000 clones, over 75% seen once. The sample consisted of PBMCs or T cells enriched from blood (not recorded which). The receptors were sampled from a woman between 18 and 30 years old who had recovered from COVID-19.

This clone was seen once. The rearrangement joins TRBV27 to TRBJ1-2, with 7 positions matching TRBD1. Germline-derived CDR1 and CDR2 are MNHEY and SMNVEV (reference sequence). V was pared by 1 base and J by 5 bases, with 10 bases of the junction left unmatched. This CDR3 has 16 residues. DNA for the CDR3: TGTGCCAGCAGTTTATGGGGCACCGGACAGGAATATGGCTACACCTTC. It is translated as CASSLWGTGQEYGYTF.

To note about this clone: This same CDR3 is encoded by further DNA sequences in the sample. The chain combines TRBV11-2 with TRBJ1-2; no firm D call. V was pared by 2 bases and J by 6 bases, with 7 bases between. The CDR3 is made up of 12 amino acids. Germline V lookup: CDR1 SGHAT, CDR2 FQNNGV. The CDR3 sequence: CASSLSGDGYTF. The CDR3 nucleotides are TGTGCCAGCAGCTTATCCGGGGATGGCTACACCTTC.

The rearrangement uses TRBV7-3 and TRBJ2-2; TRBD1 matches at 9 bases. CDR1 and CDR2 (germline): SGHTA, FQGTGA. V lost 4 bases, J lost 4 bases, and 7 bases stayed unmatched. The CDR3 runs to 16 residues. Here the CDR3 DNA reads TGTGCCAGCAGCTCCGGACAGGGGCGAGGCACCGGGGAGCTGTTTTTT. Translating it yields CASSSGQGRGTGELFF. The full variable domain, its missing parts supplied by reference TRBV7-3 and TRBJ2-2, is GAGVSQTPSNKVTEKGKYVELRCDPISGHTALYWYRQSLGQGPEFLIYFQGTGAADDSGLPNDRFFAVRPEGSVSTLKIQRTERGDSAVYLCASSSGQGRGTGELFFGEGSRLTVL.

This rearrangement joins TRBV6-4 to TRBJ1-5, with D tentatively TRBD1 (6 bases). Per the germline V gene, CDR1 is MRHNA and CDR2 is SNTAGT. This CDR3 comprises 17 residues. V lost 5 bases and J 3 bases, leaving 20 bases between the germline ends. This CDR3 is CASSTRGGGYFNQPQHF. The CDR3 coding sequence is TGTGCCAGCAGTACGCGGGGAGGGGGGTATTTCAATCAGCCCCAGCATTTT.

V gene TRBV21-1 combines with J gene TRBJ2-3; the D call of TRBD2 is as the table states it, not checked on the DNA. TRBV21-1 is tagged as a pseudogene. The CDR3 is made up of 17 amino acids. CDR3 nucleotides: TGTGCCAGCAGCAAAGGTGTTAGCCCGAGTGAACTGGATACGCAGTATTTT. Translated: CASSKGVSPSELDTQYF.

This rearrangement joins TRBV3-1 (or the pseudogene TRBV3-2) to TRBJ1-4; TRBD1 matches at 7 bases. Germline assignment: CDR1 LGHDT and CDR2 YNNKEL (reference sequence). CDR3 size: 16 residues. Losses at the gene ends were 0 bases for V and 7 bases for J; bases not matched to a gene: 8. The CDR3 DNA reads as TGTGCCAGCAGCCAAGATCCGAGGGGGCCGCTTGAAAAACTGTTTTTT. Residues: CASSQDPRGPLEKLFF.

This rearrangement joins TRBV5-1 to TRBJ1-1; tentatively, D is TRBD1 (5 bases). The CDR3 has 13 residues. The V gene lost 6 bases and the J gene lost 5 bases, with 14 bases spanning the gap. From germline, CDR1 is SGHRS and CDR2 YFSETQ. The CDR3 loop is CASTGLGGTEAFF. For the CDR3, the DNA is TGCGCCAGCACCGGACTGGGGGGAACTGAAGCTTTCTTT.

The CDR3 DNA is TGTGCCGCCGGCTTAGGAGGCAATCAGCCCCAGCATTTT. It encodes CAAGLGGNQPQHF. The rearrangement uses TRBV2 and TRBJ1-5; D remains unclear. CDR3 size: 13 residues. The V end lost 11 bases, the J end lost 2 bases, and 13 bases lay between the germline ends. CDR1 is SNHLY, CDR2 FYNNEI, per germline.

V and J are TRBV27 and TRBJ2-7, with D tentatively TRBD1 (6 bases). Germline CDR1 MNHEY, CDR2 SMNVEV (reference sequence). The CDR3 runs 15 residues. V was shortened by 6 bases and J by 0 bases, with 15 bases between the two germline ends. CDR3 residues: CASRTWGTPSYEQYF. CDR3 coding DNA: TGTGCCAGCAGGACCTGGGGGACACCCTCCTACGAGCAGTACTTC.

In its sample, this clone was seen once. This chain joins TRBV11-2 and TRBJ2-3; 8 bases line up with TRBD2. In germline, CDR1 is SGHAT, CDR2 FQNNGV. J gave up 6 bases and V 6 bases, and 14 bases lay outside the gene matches. The CDR3 contains 16 residues. The chain's CDR3 is CASSPRPTSAIDTQYF. The CDR3 DNA is TGTGCCAGCAGTCCCCGGCCGACTAGCGCGATTGATACGCAGTATTTT.

The chain recombines TRBV27 with TRBJ1-5; perhaps TRBD1 as D (5 bases). Trimming cost V 2 bases and J 3 bases, with 8 bases left between them. Germline V CDR1 and CDR2: MNHEY, SMNVEV (reference sequence). This CDR3 has 14 amino acids. CDR3 region: CASSLRGFNQPQHF. The CDR3 DNA is TGTGCCAGCAGTTTACGGGGGTTCAATCAGCCCCAGCATTTT.

This chain joins TRBV10-1 and TRBJ2-7; D remains unclear. This CDR3 comprises 14 residues. V lost 0 bases to trimming and J lost 2 bases, with 8 bases between them. Germline V gives CDR1 WNHNN, CDR2 SYGVQD (reference sequence). As DNA, the CDR3 is TGCGCCAGCAGTGAGTCGGGCACCACCTACGAGCAGTACTTC. Its translation is CASSESGTTYEQYF.

This chain connects TRBV4-1 to TRBJ1-2; 7 bases align to TRBD1. The CDR3 runs 15 residues. Trimming took 1 base from V and 2 from J; bases not matched to a gene: 4. The germline V gene has CDR1 MGHRA and CDR2 YSYEKL. CDR3 DNA sequence: TGCGCCAGCAGCCAAGGAGGGGGCACCAACTATGGCTACACCTTC. Residues: CASSQGGGTNYGYTF.

The chain has TRBV11-3 and TRBJ2-3; the match to TRBD1 covers 12 bases. Germline loops: CDR1 SGHNT, CDR2 YENEEA. V lost 8 bases to trimming and J lost 8 bases; unmatched junction nucleotides: 8. The CDR3 runs to 14 residues. CDR3 protein: CASGTGGDGGTQYF. The CDR3 coding sequence is TGTGCCAGCGGGACAGGGGGCGATGGGGGTACGCAGTATTTT.

The chain carries TRBV2 and TRBJ1-5; TRBD1 is a possible D gene (6 bases). Looked up from germline, CDR1 is SNHLY and CDR2 is FYNNEI. The CDR3 is made up of 13 amino acids. Between the trimmed V and J ends, which lost 10 bases and 2 bases, there was a span of 12 bases. The chain's CDR3 is CATNGGRNQPQHF. The CDR3 nucleotides read TGTGCCACAAACGGGGGGCGCAATCAGCCCCAGCATTTT.

The chain employs TRBV7-2 and TRBJ1-1; TRBD1 aligns across 9 bases. From germline, CDR1 is SGHTA and CDR2 FQGNSA. This CDR3 is built from 14 residues. Trimming removed 6 bases from V and 3 bases from J; junction bases left unmatched: 5. Here the CDR3 reads CASRPGQGYTEAFF. CDR3 bases: TGTGCCAGCAGACCGGGACAGGGATACACTGAAGCTTTCTTT.

CDR3 region: CASSLDSPLNTEAFF. DNA of the CDR3: TGCGCCAGCAGCTTGGATAGTCCCCTGAACACTGAAGCTTTCTTT. The rearrangement uses TRBV5-1 and TRBJ1-1; D not certain. Trimming took off 0 bases at V and 0 bases at J, with 9 bases between the two ends. This CDR3 is built from 15 residues. Germline V gene lookup returns CDR1 SGHRS and CDR2 YFSETQ.

The V call is TRBV5-1, the J call TRBJ2-1; 10 nucleotides line up with TRBD1. Trimming cost V 4 bases and J 6 bases; bases outside gene matches: 10. The CDR3 has 16 residues. Germline V gene sequence: CDR1 SGHRS, CDR2 YFSETQ. Here the CDR3 DNA reads TGCGCCAGCAGCATCCCCCGGACAGGGGGTAGCAATGAGCAGTTCTTC. Translation gives CASSIPRTGGSNEQFF.

CDR3 bases: TGCGCCAGCAGCTTGGCCTTAACGAACACCGGGGAGCTGTTTTTT. It codes for CASSLALTNTGELFF. V usage is TRBV5-1 and J usage is TRBJ2-2; unclear D gene. Trimming shortened V by 0 bases and J by 0 bases, and 6 bases separated the two germline ends. The CDR3 loop spans 15 amino acids. The germline gives CDR1 SGHRS, CDR2 YFSETQ.

J is TRBJ1-1 and V is TRBV6-5; no clear D gene. CDR1 and CDR2 from the germline V gene are MNHEY and SVGAGI. V was clipped by 7 bases and J by 2 bases, with 14 bases between them. This CDR3 region has 14 residues. Written as DNA, the CDR3 is TGTGCCAGCAATAAGGGAGGCCGTAACACTGAAGCTTTCTTT. Translated, it gives CASNKGGRNTEAFF.

The rearrangement links TRBV5-6 to TRBJ2-2; 9 bases line up with TRBD2. The CDR3 is made up of 16 amino acids. Trimming at V came to 3 bases and at J to 6 bases, leaving 9 bases not matched to a gene. Germline values: CDR1 SGHDT, CDR2 YYEEEE. In nucleotides, the CDR3 is TGTGCCAGCAGCTCCCGGGCTAGCGGGGTCTCCGGGGAGCTGTTTTTT. It codes for CASSSRASGVSGELFF.

This chain connects TRBV6-6 to TRBJ1-1; D perhaps matches TRBD1 (6 bases). V was pared by 7 bases and J by 0 bases, with 15 bases between. From germline, CDR1 is MNHNY and CDR2 SVGAGI (reference sequence). The CDR3 sequence is 15 residues long. The CDR3 sequence: CASNWAGDVNTEAFF. CDR3 DNA: TGTGCCAGCAATTGGGCAGGGGACGTGAACACTGAAGCTTTCTTT.

The chain links TRBV5-1 to TRBJ1-2; the match to TRBD1 covers 7 bases. This CDR3 region has 14 residues. CDR1 and CDR2 from the germline V gene are SGHRS and YFSETQ. V gave up 6 bases and J gave up 4 bases; unmatched junction bases: 9. CDR3 residues: CASNIDRAIYGYTF. The CDR3 nucleotides read TGCGCCAGCAATATCGACAGGGCCATCTATGGCTACACCTTC.

The chain employs TRBV27 and TRBJ1-2, with 7 bases aligning to TRBD1. From germline, CDR1 is MNHEY and CDR2 SMNVEV (reference sequence). This CDR3 comprises 17 residues. Trimming cost V 2 bases and J 3 bases; bases outside gene matches: 12. The CDR3 reads CASSLLPGGLGDYGYTF. The CDR3 bases are TGTGCCAGCAGTTTACTTCCAGGGGGTCTAGGTGACTATGGCTACACCTTC.